The rows below give T cell receptor beta chains drawn from one sample of a study of blood T cell repertoires in COVID-19. Some clones are missing from TCRdb's copy, which holds only in-frame ones; the method was immunoSEQ multiplex PCR. This sample has about 190,000 clones, with 83% found just once. Sequenced input: peripheral blood. The source is a woman between 35 and 50 years old with acute or convalescent COVID-19. Both conserved end residues are part of each CDR3. D genes are given only for firm matches. The size of a clone is reported for some rows only, either as once, few or many, or as a class for expanded clones.

J: TRBJ1-2; D: NA; V: TRBV5-4; length: 16; size: NA; DNA: TGTGCCAGCAGCCCTCATAACGGGCAGGGTCATTATGGCTACACCTTC; CDR3: CASSPHNGQGHYGYTF
J: TRBJ1-3; D: TRBD1; V: TRBV7-8; length: 15; size: NA; DNA: TGTGCCAGCAGCTATGACAGGGGGCAGAGAGGCACCATATATTTT; CDR3: CASSYDRGQRGTIYF
J: TRBJ1-4; D: TRBD1; V: TRBV5-4; length: 17; size: NA; DNA: TGTGCCAGCAGCTTCGGACAGGCTTTTACAACTAATGAAAAACTGTTTTTT; CDR3: CASSFGQAFTTNEKLFF
J: TRBJ1-1; D: NA; V: TRBV10-1; length: 16; size: NA; DNA: TGCGCCAGCAGTGAAGCGGCCGGGCCAATGAACACTGAAGCTTTCTTT; CDR3: CASSEAAGPMNTEAFF
J: TRBJ1-3; D: NA; V: TRBV5-4; length: 13; size: few; DNA: TGTGCCAGCCGCGACAGCTCTGGAAACACCATATATTTT; CDR3: CASRDSSGNTIYF
J: TRBJ1-5; D: NA; V: TRBV12-3/TRBV12-4; length: 12; size: few; DNA: TGTGCCAGCAGTGAGTCTAATCAGCCCCAGCATTTT; CDR3: CASSESNQPQHF
J: TRBJ2-7; D: TRBD2; V: TRBV25-1; length: 15; size: NA; DNA: TGTGCCAGCAGTGAACTAGCGGGGAAGGACTACGAGCAGTACTTC; CDR3: CASSELAGKDYEQYF
J: TRBJ1-1; D: NA; V: TRBV7-8; length: 16; size: NA; DNA: TGTGCCAGCAGCTTAGCGCCAGGGGCCGTGAACACTGAAGCTTTCTTT; CDR3: CASSLAPGAVNTEAFF
J: TRBJ2-5; D: TRBD1; V: TRBV3-1/TRBV3-2; length: 17; size: medium-sized; DNA: TGTGCCAGCAGCCATCGTCCGCCGGGACAGGGTCGTGAGACCCAGTACTTC; CDR3: CASSHRPPGQGRETQYF
J: TRBJ2-4; D: TRBD2; V: TRBV11-3; length: 22; size: NA; DNA: TGTGCCAGCAGCTTAGATGTCCAGGGGACTAGCGGGAGATGGGTAGCCAAAAACATTCAGTACTTC; CDR3: CASSLDVQGTSGRWVAKNIQYF
J: TRBJ1-4; D: TRBD1; V: TRBV4-2; length: 16; size: NA; DNA: TGTGCCAGCAGCCAAGGCCAGGACAGGGGGGGAGAAAAACTGTTTTTT; CDR3: CASSQGQDRGGEKLFF
J: TRBJ1-1; D: NA; V: TRBV5-1; length: 14; size: NA; DNA: TGCGCCAGCAGCTCCGGGAACTTGAACACTGAAGCTTTCTTT; CDR3: CASSSGNLNTEAFF
J: TRBJ2-7; D: TRBD2; V: TRBV27; length: 16; size: NA; DNA: TGTGCCAGCAGTCCATCCGAGGCTAGCGGGACCTACGAGCAGTACTTC; CDR3: CASSPSEASGTYEQYF
J: TRBJ2-2; D: NA; V: TRBV7-2; length: 15; size: NA; DNA: TGTGCCAGCAGCCAACAGGTTGCGAACACCGGGGAGCTGTTTTTT; CDR3: CASSQQVANTGELFF
J: TRBJ1-2; D: NA; V: TRBV12-3/TRBV12-4; length: 12; size: NA; DNA: TGTGCCAGCAGTTTAGCGGGGAGTGGCTACACCTTC; CDR3: CASSLAGSGYTF
J: TRBJ1-2; D: NA; V: TRBV24-1; length: 12; size: NA; DNA: TGTGCCACCAGAGACAGTTTGTATGGCTACACCTTC; CDR3: CATRDSLYGYTF
J: TRBJ2-7; D: TRBD2; V: TRBV28; length: 15; size: NA; DNA: TGTGCCAGCAGCGTCCCATCTAGCGGCGCCTACGAGCAGTACTTC; CDR3: CASSVPSSGAYEQYF
J: TRBJ2-1; D: TRBD2; V: TRBV24-1; length: 15; size: once; DNA: TGTGCCACCAGTGATTCTGGGGGGGGATACAATGAGCAGTTCTTC; CDR3: CATSDSGGGYNEQFF
J: TRBJ1-6; D: NA; V: TRBV7-8; length: 18; size: NA; DNA: TGTGCCAGCAGCTTACTTTCACCGGGAGCCTCCTATAATTCACCCCTCCACTTT; CDR3: CASSLLSPGASYNSPLHF
J: TRBJ2-1; D: NA; V: TRBV28; length: 16; size: NA; DNA: TGTGCCAGCAGTCCTCTCGGCCCCCGGGGAGGCAATGAGCAGTTCTTC; CDR3: CASSPLGPRGGNEQFF
J: TRBJ2-1; D: TRBD1; V: TRBV12-5; length: 15; size: NA; DNA: TGTGCTAGTGGTTTGGGACAGGGGGTGGAAAATGAGCAGTTCTTC; CDR3: CASGLGQGVENEQFF
J: TRBJ1-1; D: NA; V: TRBV28; length: 13; size: NA; DNA: TGTGCCAGCAGTTTGTTCAGGAACACTGAAGCTTTCTTT; CDR3: CASSLFRNTEAFF
J: TRBJ2-1; D: NA; V: TRBV10-3; length: 18; size: once; DNA: TGTGCCATCAGTGAGCCAGAACGCGGCGGTGGCTCCTACAATGAGCAGTTCTTC; CDR3: CAISEPERGGGSYNEQFF
J: TRBJ2-2; D: TRBD1; V: TRBV5-1; length: 14; size: NA; DNA: TGCGCCAGCAGCTGGACAGGGGGCGCCGGGGAGCTGTTTTTT; CDR3: CASSWTGGAGELFF
J: TRBJ1-4; D: TRBD1; V: TRBV10-3; length: 15; size: NA; DNA: TGTGCCATCAGTGATGTTAGGACAGGGGATGAAAAACTGTTTTTT; CDR3: CAISDVRTGDEKLFF
J: TRBJ1-1; D: NA; V: TRBV3-1/TRBV3-2; length: 14; size: NA; DNA: TGTGCCAGCAGCCAAAATGACGAGGGCACTGAAGCTTTCTTT; CDR3: CASSQNDEGTEAFF
J: TRBJ1-4; D: TRBD1; V: TRBV9; length: 15; size: NA; DNA: TGTGCCAGCAGCGTAGTTACAGGGGGCGTTGAAAAACTGTTTTTT; CDR3: CASSVVTGGVEKLFF